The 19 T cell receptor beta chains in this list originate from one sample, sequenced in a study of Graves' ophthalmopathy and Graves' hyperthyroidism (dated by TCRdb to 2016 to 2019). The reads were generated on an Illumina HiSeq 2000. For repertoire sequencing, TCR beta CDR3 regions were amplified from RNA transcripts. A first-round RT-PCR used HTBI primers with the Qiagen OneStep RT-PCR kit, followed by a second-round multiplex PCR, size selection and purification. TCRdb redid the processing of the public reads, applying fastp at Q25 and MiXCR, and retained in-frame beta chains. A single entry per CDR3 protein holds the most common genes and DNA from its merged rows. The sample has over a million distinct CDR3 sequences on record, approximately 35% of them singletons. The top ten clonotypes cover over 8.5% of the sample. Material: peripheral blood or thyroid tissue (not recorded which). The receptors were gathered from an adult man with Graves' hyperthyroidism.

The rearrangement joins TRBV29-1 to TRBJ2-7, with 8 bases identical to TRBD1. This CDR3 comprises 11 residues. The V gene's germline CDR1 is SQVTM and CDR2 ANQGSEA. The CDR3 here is CRAQGEGEQYF. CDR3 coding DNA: TGCAGGGCACAGGGGGAAGGGGAGCAGTACTTC.

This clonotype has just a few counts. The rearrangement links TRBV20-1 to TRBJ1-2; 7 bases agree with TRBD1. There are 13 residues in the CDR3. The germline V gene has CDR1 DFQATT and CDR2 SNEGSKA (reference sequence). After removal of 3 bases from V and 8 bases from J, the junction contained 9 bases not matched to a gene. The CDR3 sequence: CSASRGQSEGYTF. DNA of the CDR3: TGCAGTGCTAGTCGGGGACAGTCGGAGGGCTACACCTTC.

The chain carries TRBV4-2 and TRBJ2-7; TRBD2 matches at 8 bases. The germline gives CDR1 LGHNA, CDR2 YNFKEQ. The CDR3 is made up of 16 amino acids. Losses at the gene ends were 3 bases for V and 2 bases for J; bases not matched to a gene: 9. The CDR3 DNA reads TGTGCCAGCAGCCAGGATGGGACTAGATCGGCCTACGAGCAGTACTTC. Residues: CASSQDGTRSAYEQYF.

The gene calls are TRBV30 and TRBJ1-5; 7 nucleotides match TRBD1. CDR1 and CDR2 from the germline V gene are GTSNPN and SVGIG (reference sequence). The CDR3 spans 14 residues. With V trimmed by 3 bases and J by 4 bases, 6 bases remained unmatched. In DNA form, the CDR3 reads TGTGCCTGGAGCCGAGGGGGCGGAAATCAGCCCCAGCATTTT. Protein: CAWSRGGGNQPQHF. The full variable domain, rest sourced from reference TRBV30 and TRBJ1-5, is SQTIHQWPATLVQPVGSPLSLECTVEGTSNPNLYWYRQAAGRGLQLLFYSVGIGQISSEVPQNLSASRPQDRQFILSSKKLLLSDSGFYLCAWSRGGGNQPQHFGDGTRLSIL.

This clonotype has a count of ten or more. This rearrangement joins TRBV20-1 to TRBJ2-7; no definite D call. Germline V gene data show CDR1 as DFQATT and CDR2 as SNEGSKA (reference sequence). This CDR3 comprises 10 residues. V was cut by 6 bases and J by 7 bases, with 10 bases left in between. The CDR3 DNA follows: TGCAGTGCCCTCAGGCAGGAGCAGTACTTC. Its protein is CSALRQEQYF.

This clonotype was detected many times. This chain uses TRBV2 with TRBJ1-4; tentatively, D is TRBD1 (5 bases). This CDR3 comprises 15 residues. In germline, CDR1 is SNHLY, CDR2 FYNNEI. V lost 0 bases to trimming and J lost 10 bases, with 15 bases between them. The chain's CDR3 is CASSEAGTAGGKLFF. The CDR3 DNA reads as TGTGCCAGCAGTGAAGCGGGGACGGCCGGTGGAAAACTGTTTTTT.

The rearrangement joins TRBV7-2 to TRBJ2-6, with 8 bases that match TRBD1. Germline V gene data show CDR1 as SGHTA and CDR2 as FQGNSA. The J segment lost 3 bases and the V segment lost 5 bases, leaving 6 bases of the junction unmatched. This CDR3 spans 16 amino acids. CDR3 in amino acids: CASSVTGTGGANVLTF. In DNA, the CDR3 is TGTGCCAGCAGCGTAACCGGGACAGGTGGGGCCAACGTCCTGACTTTC.

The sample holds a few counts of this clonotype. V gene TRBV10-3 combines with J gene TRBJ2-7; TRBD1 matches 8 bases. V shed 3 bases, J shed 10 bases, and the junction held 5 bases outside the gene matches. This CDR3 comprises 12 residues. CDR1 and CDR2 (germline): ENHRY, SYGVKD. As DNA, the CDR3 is TGTGCCATCAGTGACAGGGGGCAAGATCAGTACTTC. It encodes CAISDRGQDQYF.

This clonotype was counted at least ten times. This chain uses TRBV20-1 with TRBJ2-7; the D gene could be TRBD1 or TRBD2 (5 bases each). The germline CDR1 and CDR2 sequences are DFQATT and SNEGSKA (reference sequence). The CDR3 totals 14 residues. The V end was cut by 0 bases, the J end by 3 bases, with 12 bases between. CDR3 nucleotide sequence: TGCAGTGCTAGAGAATCAGGGAGAGGCTACGAGCAGTACTTC. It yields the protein CSARESGRGYEQYF.

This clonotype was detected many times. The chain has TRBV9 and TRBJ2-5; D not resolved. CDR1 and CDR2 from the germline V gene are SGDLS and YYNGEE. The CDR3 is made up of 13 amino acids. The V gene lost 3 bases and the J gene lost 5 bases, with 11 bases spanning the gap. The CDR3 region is CASSDGIRETQYF. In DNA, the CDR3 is TGTGCCAGCAGCGACGGAATTCGGGAGACCCAGTACTTC.

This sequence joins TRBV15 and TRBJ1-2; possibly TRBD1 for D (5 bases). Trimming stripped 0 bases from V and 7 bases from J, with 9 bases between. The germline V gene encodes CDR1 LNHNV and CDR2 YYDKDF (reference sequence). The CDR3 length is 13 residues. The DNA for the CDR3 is TGTGCCACCAGCAGAGATGCCGGGGCTGGCTACACCTTC. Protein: CATSRDAGAGYTF.

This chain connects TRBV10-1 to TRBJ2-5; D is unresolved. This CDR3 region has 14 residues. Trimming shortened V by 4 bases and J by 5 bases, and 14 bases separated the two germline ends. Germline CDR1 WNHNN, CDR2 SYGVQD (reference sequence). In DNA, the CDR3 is TGCGCCAGCAGTGCGGACCGGGTGATGGAGACCCAGTACTTC. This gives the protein CASSADRVMETQYF.

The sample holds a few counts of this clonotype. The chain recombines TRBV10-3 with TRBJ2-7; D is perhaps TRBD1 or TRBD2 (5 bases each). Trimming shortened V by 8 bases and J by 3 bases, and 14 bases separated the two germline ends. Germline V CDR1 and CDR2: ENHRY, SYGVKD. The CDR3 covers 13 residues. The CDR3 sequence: CAIGATGFYEQYF. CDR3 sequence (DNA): TGTGCCATCGGGGCCACGGGATTCTACGAGCAGTACTTC.

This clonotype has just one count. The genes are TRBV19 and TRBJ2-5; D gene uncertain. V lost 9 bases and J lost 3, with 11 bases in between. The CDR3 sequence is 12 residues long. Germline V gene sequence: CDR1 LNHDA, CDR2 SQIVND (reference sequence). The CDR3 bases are TGTGCCAGCCAAGGGCGCAAAGAGACCCAGTACTTC. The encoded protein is CASQGRKETQYF.

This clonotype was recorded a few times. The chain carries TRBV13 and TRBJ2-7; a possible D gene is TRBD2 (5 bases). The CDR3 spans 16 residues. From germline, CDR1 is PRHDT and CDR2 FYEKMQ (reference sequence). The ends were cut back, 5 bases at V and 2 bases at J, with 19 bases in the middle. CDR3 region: CASSPRDSEPAYEQYF. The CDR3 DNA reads TGTGCCAGCAGCCCCCGTGATAGCGAGCCAGCCTACGAGCAGTACTTC.

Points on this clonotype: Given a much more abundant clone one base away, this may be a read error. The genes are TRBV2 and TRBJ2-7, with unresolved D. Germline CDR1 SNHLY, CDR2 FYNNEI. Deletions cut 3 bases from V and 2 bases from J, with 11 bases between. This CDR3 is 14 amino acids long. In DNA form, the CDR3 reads TGTGCCAGCAGTGACAAAGCACTCGCCTACGAGCAGTACTTC. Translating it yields CASSDKALAYEQYF.

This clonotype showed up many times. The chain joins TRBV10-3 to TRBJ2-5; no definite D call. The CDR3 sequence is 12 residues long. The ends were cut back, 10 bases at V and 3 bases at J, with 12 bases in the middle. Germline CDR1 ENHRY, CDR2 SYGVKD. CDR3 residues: CATNAPEETQYF. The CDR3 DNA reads TGTGCCACCAACGCTCCAGAAGAGACCCAGTACTTC.

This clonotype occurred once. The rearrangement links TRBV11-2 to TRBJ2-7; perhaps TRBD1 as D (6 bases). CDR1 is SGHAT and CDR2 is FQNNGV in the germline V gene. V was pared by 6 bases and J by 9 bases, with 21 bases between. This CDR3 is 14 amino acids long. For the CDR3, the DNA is TGTGCCAGCAGTTTCGGGCAGGGGTGGTTTGCGCAGTACTTC. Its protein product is CASSFGQGWFAQYF.

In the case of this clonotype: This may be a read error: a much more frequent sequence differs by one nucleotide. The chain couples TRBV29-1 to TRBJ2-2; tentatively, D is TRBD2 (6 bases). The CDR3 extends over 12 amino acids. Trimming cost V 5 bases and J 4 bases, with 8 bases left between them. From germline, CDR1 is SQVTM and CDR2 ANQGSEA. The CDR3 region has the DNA TGCAGCGTTTCGGGAGCCACCGGGGAGCTGTTTTTT. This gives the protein CSVSGATGELFF.